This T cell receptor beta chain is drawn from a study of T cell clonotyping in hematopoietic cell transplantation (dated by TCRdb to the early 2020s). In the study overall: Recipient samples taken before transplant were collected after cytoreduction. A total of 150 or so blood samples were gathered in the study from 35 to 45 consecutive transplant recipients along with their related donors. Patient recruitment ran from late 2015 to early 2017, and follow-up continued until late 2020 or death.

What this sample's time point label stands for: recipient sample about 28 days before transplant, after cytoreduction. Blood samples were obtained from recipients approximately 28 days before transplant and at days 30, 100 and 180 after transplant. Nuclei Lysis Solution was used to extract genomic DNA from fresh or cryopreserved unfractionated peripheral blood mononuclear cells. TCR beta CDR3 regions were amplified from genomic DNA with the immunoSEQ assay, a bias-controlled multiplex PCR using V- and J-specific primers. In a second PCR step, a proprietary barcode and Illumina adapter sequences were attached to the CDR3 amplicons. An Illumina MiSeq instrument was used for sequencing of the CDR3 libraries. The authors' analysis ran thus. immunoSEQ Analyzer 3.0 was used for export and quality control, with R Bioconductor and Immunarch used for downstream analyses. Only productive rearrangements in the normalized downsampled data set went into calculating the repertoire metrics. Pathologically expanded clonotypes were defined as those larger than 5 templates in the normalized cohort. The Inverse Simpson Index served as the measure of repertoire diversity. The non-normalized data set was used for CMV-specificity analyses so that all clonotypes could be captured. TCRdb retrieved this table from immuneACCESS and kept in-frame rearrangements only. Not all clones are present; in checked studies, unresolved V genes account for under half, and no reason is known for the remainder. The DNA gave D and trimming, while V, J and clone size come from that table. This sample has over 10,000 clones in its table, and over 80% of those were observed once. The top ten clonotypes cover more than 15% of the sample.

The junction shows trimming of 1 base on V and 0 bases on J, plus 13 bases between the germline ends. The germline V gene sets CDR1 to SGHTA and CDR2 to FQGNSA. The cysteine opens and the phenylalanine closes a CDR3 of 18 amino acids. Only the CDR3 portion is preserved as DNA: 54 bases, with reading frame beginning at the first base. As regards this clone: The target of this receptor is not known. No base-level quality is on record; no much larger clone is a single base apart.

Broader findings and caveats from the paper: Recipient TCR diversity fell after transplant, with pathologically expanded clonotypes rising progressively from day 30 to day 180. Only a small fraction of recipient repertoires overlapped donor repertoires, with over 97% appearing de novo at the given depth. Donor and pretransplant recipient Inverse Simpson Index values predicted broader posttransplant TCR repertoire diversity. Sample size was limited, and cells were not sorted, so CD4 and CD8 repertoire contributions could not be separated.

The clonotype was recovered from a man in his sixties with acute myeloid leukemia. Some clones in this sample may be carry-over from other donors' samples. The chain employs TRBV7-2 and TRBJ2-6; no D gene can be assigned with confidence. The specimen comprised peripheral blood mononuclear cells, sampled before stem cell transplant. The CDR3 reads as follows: CASSLGVFGVSGANVLTF. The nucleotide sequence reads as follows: TGTGCCAGCAGCTTAGGGGTGTTTGGGGTCTCTGGGGCCAACGTCCTGACTTTC.